This TCR beta chain emerged from a study of tumor-infiltrating lymphocytes in primary liver carcinoma. Total RNA (roughly 530 ng) served as template for TCR beta cDNA synthesis primed by a constant-region primer. ARM-PCR was slightly modified, and three nested multiplex PCR rounds with it gave rise to the TCR beta libraries. A C-beta reverse primer and TRBV1-TRBV30 forward primers served in each of the first two PCR rounds, at ten to eleven cycles apiece. TCRdb analysed the multiplex PCR reads with MiXCR anew, one entry per CDR3 protein. Counted here are about 320,000 distinct CDR3 sequences, less than 75% occurring once; the ten biggest clones make up approximately 9.4%. In its sample, this clonotype was seen a few times. Its antigen is currently unknown. Study-wide results and caveats: The samples were not sorted (they were bulk), so CD4+ and CD8+ repertoires were not compared.

Unsorted whole blood yielded the blood RNA, and germline DNA was also extracted. The germline V gene has CDR1 SGHNT and CDR2 YYREEE (reference sequence). Trimming took 4 bases from V and 4 from J, leaving 14 bases between them. The CDR3 length is 14 residues. The sequenced material came from peripheral blood. V gene TRBV5-4 combines with J gene TRBJ1-1; D might be TRBD1 (6 bases). The origin of this receptor is a man aged 40-50 years with primary liver carcinoma and hepatitis B virus infection. The CDR3 region is CASSLEQGSTEAFF. CDR3 sequence (DNA): TGTGCCAGCAGCCTAGAACAGGGAAGCACTGAAGCTTTCTTT.